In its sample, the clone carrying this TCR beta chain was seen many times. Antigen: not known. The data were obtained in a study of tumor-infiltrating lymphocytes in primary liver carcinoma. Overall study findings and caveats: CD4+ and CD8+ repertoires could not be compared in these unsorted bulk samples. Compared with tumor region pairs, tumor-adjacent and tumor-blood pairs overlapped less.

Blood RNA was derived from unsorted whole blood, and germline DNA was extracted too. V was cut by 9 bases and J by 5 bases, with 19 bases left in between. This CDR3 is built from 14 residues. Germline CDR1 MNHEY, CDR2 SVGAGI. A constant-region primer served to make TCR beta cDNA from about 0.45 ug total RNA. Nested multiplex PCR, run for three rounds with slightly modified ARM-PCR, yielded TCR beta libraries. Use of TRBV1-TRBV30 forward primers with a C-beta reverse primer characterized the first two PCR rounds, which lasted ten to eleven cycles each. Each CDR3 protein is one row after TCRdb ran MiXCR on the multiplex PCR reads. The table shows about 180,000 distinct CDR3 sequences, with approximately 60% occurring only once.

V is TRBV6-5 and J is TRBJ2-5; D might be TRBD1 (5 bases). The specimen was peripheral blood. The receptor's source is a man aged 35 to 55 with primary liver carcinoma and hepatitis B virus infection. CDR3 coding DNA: TGTGCCAGAACCCCGGAAGGGGCCAGGGAGACCCAGTACTTC. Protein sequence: CARTPEGARETQYF.